Listed below are T cell receptor beta chains from one sample, sequenced in a study of blood T cells in healthy people across ages. TCRdb fed the 5' RACE reads into MiXCR, producing one record per CDR3 protein. Of 650,000 to 800,000 distinct CDR3 sequences in the sample, about 51% are singletons; the top ten hold approximately 13%. What was sequenced was blood. The receptors were gathered from a woman of 80 years or more in good health. The CDR3 runs from the conserved cysteine through the conserved F or W. The D gene is left open where the match is weak. Size values are once, few and many counts, or a class for expanded clones, and some rows have none.

D	V	J	length	size	DNA	CDR3
NA	TRBV5-1	TRBJ2-7	13	many	TGTGCCAGCAGCTTAGAAAGCTCCTACGAGCAGTACTTC	CASSLESSYEQYF
NA	TRBV24-1	TRBJ2-2	14	NA	TGTGCCACCAGTGAAGGCCTTAGTACCGGGGAGCTGTTTTTT	CATSEGLSTGELFF
TRBD2	TRBV10-3	TRBJ2-3	14	NA	TGTGCCATCAGTGCTCGGGAGGAGACAGATACGCAGTATTTT	CAISAREETDTQYF
TRBD1	TRBV28	TRBJ2-5	14	NA	TGTGCCAGCGAAAGTCAGGGGGCGGGAGAGACCCAGTACTTC	CASESQGAGETQYF
NA	TRBV4-2	TRBJ1-3	15	NA	TGTGCCAGCAGCCAAGATGGGACGGAGGGAAACACCATATATTTT	CASSQDGTEGNTIYF
TRBD1	TRBV29-1	TRBJ2-5	11	NA	TGCAGCATCAGGGGGCAAGAGACCCAGTACTTC	CSIRGQETQYF
TRBD2	TRBV4-3	TRBJ2-1	13	NA	TGCGCCAGCAGTTTAGGGGCGGGGGGTGAGCAGTTCTTC	CASSLGAGGEQFF
NA	TRBV29-1	TRBJ2-7	13	NA	TGCAGCGTTGCCCGGAGGCAGGGTTGTGAGCAGTACTTC	CSVARRQGCEQYF
NA	TRBV14	TRBJ2-5	13	NA	TGTGCCAGCAGCCGGTATAGCGCGGAAGAGCAGTACTTC	CASSRYSAEEQYF
TRBD1	TRBV28	TRBJ2-7	14	many	TGTGCCAGCGGGACAGGAGCAACTAGTTACGAGCAGTACTTC	CASGTGATSYEQYF
NA	TRBV5-1	TRBJ1-1	16	NA	TGCGCCAGCAGCTTGGCTCCGGGACACCCGAACACTGAAACTTTCTTT	CASSLAPGHPNTETFF
NA	TRBV2	TRBJ1-5	15	few	TGTGCCAGCAGTTCCCAGGGGCGCAACAATCAGCCCCAGCATTTT	CASSSQGRNNQPQHF
TRBD1	TRBV5-1	TRBJ2-3	14	NA	TGCGCCGGCGGCCGGGACAGGGCCCCAGATACGCAGTATTTT	CAGGRDRAPDTQYF
TRBD2	TRBV6-6	TRBJ2-7	14	many	TGTGCCAGCAGTGTACTAGCGGGAGAGGTTGCGCAGTACTTC	CASSVLAGEVAQYF
NA	TRBV13	TRBJ2-1	15	once	TGTGCCAGCAGCTCACCCCCCGGGGAAGGGAATGAGCAGTTCTTC	CASSSPPGEGNEQFF
NA	TRBV28	TRBJ2-5	15	NA	TGTGCCAGCAGCCATCTCACGGCAGGGGCTCAGACCCAGTACTTC	CASSHLTAGAQTQYF
TRBD2	TRBV29-1	TRBJ2-1	15	NA	TGCAGCGCCGAGAGAAGCGGGAATTCCTACAATGAGCAGTTCTTC	CSAERSGNSYNEQFF
NA	TRBV7-9	TRBJ1-2	14	NA	TGTGCCAGCAGCATACGAGGGGATGACTATGGCTACACCTTC	CASSIRGDDYGYTF
NA	TRBV20-1	TRBJ1-6	14	NA	TGCAGTGCTAGACAGGACAGCGGTTATTCACCCCTCCACTTT	CSARQDSGYSPLHF
NA	TRBV29-1	TRBJ2-5	13	NA	TGCAGCGTCGTCGGCAGGTTGGGGGAGACCCAGTACTTC	CSVVGRLGETQYF
TRBD1	TRBV10-3	TRBJ2-1	15	NA	TGTGCCACTTCGGTAGGACAGGGAATTACATGGGAGCAGTTCTTC	CATSVGQGITWEQFF
NA	TRBV6-1	TRBJ1-5	15	once	TGTGCCAGCAGTGAAGCATGGACGGGCAATCAGCCCCAGCATTTT	CASSEAWTGNQPQHF
NA	TRBV3-1	TRBJ2-5	14	NA	TGTGCCAGCAGCCAAGACATAAGCGGGCAGACCCAGTACTTC	CASSQDISGQTQYF
TRBD2	TRBV6-5	TRBJ2-1	15	many	TGTGCCAGCAGTTACCGGGCTAGCGGGAACAATGAGCAGTTCTTC	CASSYRASGNNEQFF
TRBD1	TRBV11-2	TRBJ2-7	18	NA	TGTGCCCTTGGAGGCAGGGGGAAACTTAGGAGCTCCTGCAATGAGCAGTACTTT	CALGGRGKLRSSCNEQYF
TRBD1	TRBV6-5	TRBJ1-1	16	many	TGTGCCAGCAGTTATTGGCAGACAGGGCGGAACACTGAAGCTTTCTTT	CASSYWQTGRNTEAFF
TRBD2	TRBV20-1	TRBJ2-3	15	NA	TGCAGTGCTAGATTGCGGGAGGGAAGCACAGATACGCAATATTTT	CSARLREGSTDTQYF
TRBD2	TRBV7-8	TRBJ2-7	15	NA	TGTGCCAGCAGCCCTAGCGGGAGTCACTCCTACGAGCAGTACTTC	CASSPSGSHSYEQYF
TRBD2	TRBV14	TRBJ2-1	15	NA	TGTGCCAGCAGGCGATCTAGCGGGGTCAACAATGAGCAGTTCTTC	CASRRSSGVNNEQFF
TRBD1	TRBV5-1	TRBJ2-3	14	few	TGCGCCAGCGGCCGGGACAGGGCCCCAGATACGCAGTATTTT	CASGRDRAPDTQYF
TRBD1	TRBV7-3	TRBJ1-2	16	NA	TGTGCTAGCAGCTTAAAGGGCCGAGACAGGGGCTATGACTACACCTTC	CASSLKGRDRGYDYTF
NA	TRBV27	TRBJ2-7	11	many	TGTGCCAGCACTGTCCCGGACGAGCAGTACTTC	CASTVPDEQYF
TRBD1	TRBV20-1	TRBJ2-7	14	NA	TGCAGTGCTAAGGGGGCGGGCTCCTACAATGAGCAGTACTTC	CSAKGAGSYNEQYF
NA	TRBV29-1	TRBJ2-3	13	once	TGCAGCGCAACCCCCGATAGCACAGATACGCAGTATTTT	CSATPDSTDTQYF
NA	TRBV9	TRBJ2-7	14	few	TGTGCCAGCAGCGTAGAGGGGCGTACCTACGAGCAGTACTTC	CASSVEGRTYEQYF
NA	TRBV12-3/TRBV12-4	TRBJ2-3	16	NA	TGTGCCAGCAGTTTATTGAAGGGTGTGGGCACAGATACGCAGTATTTT	CASSLLKGVGTDTQYF
NA	TRBV5-1	TRBJ1-1	14	NA	TGCGCCAGCAGCTTGGAGGCAGGCCGCACTGAAGCTTTCTTT	CASSLEAGRTEAFF
NA	TRBV14	TRBJ2-5	15	few	TGTGCCAGCAGCCAAGCGGACGGCTTTTTGAGGGAGCAGTACTTC	CASSQADGFLREQYF
NA	TRBV2	TRBJ2-7	10	many	TGTGCCAGCAGAGTTAAAGAGCAGTACTTC	CASRVKEQYF
NA	TRBV20-1	TRBJ2-1	13	NA	TGCAGTGCTAGACTCGGGGGTCTGGCTGAGCAGTTCTTC	CSARLGGLAEQFF
NA	TRBV12-3/TRBV12-4	TRBJ2-7	13	many	TGTGCCAGCAGTTTAGGCCTCCCCTACGAGCAGTACTTC	CASSLGLPYEQYF
NA	TRBV18	TRBJ2-3	14	many	TGTGCCAGCTCAGGACCCGGGACCACAGATACGCAGTATTTT	CASSGPGTTDTQYF
NA	TRBV2	TRBJ2-1	13	NA	TGTGCCAGCAGTGCTAACCGTGACAATGAGCAGTTCTTC	CASSANRDNEQFF
TRBD1	TRBV2	TRBJ2-3	15	few	TGTGCCAGCAGTGCCGGACAGGGACCCACAGATACGCAGTATTTT	CASSAGQGPTDTQYF
NA	TRBV6-6	TRBJ2-3	17	NA	TGTGCCAGCAGCCGGGGCAGGGGGGCCACTAGCACAGATACGCAGTATTTT	CASSRGRGATSTDTQYF
NA	TRBV13	TRBJ2-2	12	many	TGTGCCAGCAGCTTAGTTTCCGGGGAGCTGTTTTTT	CASSLVSGELFF
TRBD1	TRBV30	TRBJ2-1	13	many	TGTGCCTGGAGTGGGGACAGGTACAATGAGCAGTTCTTC	CAWSGDRYNEQFF
NA	TRBV19	TRBJ2-7	11	many	TGTGCCAGTAGTTTCCAGTACGAGCAGTACTTC	CASSFQYEQYF
NA	TRBV20-1	TRBJ2-7	15	NA	TGCAGTGCTAGAGATCCGGGACACTCGTCCTACGAGCAGTACTTC	CSARDPGHSSYEQYF
NA	TRBV5-1	TRBJ2-1	16	many	TGCGCCAGCAGCTTGGGGTCCGCAGGGTTGGGGAATGAGCAGTTCTTC	CASSLGSAGLGNEQFF
NA	TRBV24-1	TRBJ1-2	11	once	TGTGCCACCAGTCAGGGTAATGGCTACACCTTC	CATSQGNGYTF
NA	TRBV6-1	TRBJ1-5	14	NA	TGTGCCAGCAATTTACAGTATAGCAATCAGCCCCAGCATTTT	CASNLQYSNQPQHF
NA	TRBV4-2	TRBJ1-5	14	many	TGTGCCAGCAGCCAAGATGGCGGTTATCAGCCCCAGCATTTT	CASSQDGGYQPQHF
NA	TRBV28	TRBJ1-1	13	NA	TGTGCCAGCAGTTTAGGGGGGCGGTTAGAAGCTTTCTTT	CASSLGGRLEAFF
TRBD1	TRBV3-1	TRBJ2-7	15	once	TGTGCCAGCAGCCAAGCTAGGACAGGGGAGGCCGAGCAGTACTTC	CASSQARTGEAEQYF
NA	TRBV4-1	TRBJ2-1	18	many	TGCGCCAGCAGCCAAACCCGAAGGAGTCCCTTGGAGGACAATGAGCAGTTCTTC	CASSQTRRSPLEDNEQFF
NA	TRBV29-1	TRBJ2-1	14	few	TGCAGCGTAGATACCTCGGGGCTGGCGACGAGGGAGTTCTTC	CSVDTSGLATREFF
TRBD2	TRBV9	TRBJ2-1	15	many	TGTGCCAGCAGCGCAGAACTAGCGCCTTACAATGAGCAGTTCTTC	CASSAELAPYNEQFF
TRBD1	TRBV20-1	TRBJ2-1	15	NA	TGCAGTGCCCCATCTGGACAGGGTGCCTACAATGAGCAGTTCTTC	CSAPSGQGAYNEQFF